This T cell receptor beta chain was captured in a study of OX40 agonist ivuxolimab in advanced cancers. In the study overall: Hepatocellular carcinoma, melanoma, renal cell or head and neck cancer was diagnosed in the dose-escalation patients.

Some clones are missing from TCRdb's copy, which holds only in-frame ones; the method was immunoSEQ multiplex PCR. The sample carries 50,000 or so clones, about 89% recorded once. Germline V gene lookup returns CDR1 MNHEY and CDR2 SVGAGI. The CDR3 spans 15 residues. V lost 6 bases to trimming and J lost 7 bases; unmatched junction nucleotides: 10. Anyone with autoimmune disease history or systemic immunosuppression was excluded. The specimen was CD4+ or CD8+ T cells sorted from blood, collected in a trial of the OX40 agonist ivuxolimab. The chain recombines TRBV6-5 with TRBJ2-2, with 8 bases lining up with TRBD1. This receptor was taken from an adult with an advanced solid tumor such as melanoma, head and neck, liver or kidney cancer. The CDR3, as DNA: TGTGCCAGCAGCCCCGAGCCAGGGGGCGTCGGGGAGCTGTTTTTT. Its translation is CASSPEPGGVGELFF.